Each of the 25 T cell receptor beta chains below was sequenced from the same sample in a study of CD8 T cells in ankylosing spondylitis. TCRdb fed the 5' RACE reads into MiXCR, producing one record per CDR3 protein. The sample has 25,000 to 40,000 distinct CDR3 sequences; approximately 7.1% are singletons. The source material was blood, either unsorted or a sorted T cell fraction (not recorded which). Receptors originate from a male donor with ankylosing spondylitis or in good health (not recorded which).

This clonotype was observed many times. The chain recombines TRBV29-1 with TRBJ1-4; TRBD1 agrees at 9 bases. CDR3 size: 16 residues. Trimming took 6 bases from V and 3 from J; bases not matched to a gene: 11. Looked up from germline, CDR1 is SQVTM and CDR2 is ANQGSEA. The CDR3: CSVMGGQGTPNEKLFF. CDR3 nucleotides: TGCAGCGTGATGGGTGGACAGGGGACGCCTAATGAAAAACTGTTTTTT.

The CDR3 reads CSGTPLGGNYQETQYF. CDR3 sequence (DNA): TGCAGCGGTACGCCCCTCGGGGGTAACTACCAAGAGACCCAGTACTTC. The chain links TRBV29-1 to TRBJ2-5, with D possibly TRBD2 on 6 matching bases. The CDR3 runs to 16 residues. Trimming left V 7 bases short and J 0 bases short, with 21 bases between. CDR1 is SQVTM and CDR2 is ANQGSEA in the germline V gene.

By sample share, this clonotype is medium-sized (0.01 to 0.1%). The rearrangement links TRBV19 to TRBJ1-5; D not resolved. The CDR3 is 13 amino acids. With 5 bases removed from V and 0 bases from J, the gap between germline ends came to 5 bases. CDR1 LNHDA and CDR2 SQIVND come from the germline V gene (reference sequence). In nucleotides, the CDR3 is TGTGCCAGTAGTCTTAATAGCAATCAGCCCCAGCATTTT. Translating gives CASSLNSNQPQHF.

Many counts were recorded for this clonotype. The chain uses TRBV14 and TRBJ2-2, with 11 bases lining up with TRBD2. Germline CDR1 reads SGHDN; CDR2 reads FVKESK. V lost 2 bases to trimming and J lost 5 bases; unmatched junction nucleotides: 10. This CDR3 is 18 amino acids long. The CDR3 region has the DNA TGTGCCAGCAGCCAATCTAATAGCGGGAGGGCCGAAACCGGGGAGCTGTTTTTT. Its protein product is CASSQSNSGRAETGELFF. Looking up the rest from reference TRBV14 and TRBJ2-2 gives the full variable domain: EAGVTQFPSHSVIEKGQTVTLRCDPISGHDNLYWYRRVMGKEIKFLLHFVKESKQDESGMPNNRFLAERTGGTYSTLKVQPAELEDSGVYFCASSQSNSGRAETGELFFGEGSRLTVL.

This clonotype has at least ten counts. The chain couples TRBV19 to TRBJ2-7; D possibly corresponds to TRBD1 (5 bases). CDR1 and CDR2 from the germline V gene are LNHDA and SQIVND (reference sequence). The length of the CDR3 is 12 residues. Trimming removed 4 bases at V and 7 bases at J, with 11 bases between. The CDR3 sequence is CASSTQGKEQYF. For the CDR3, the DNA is TGTGCCAGTAGTACCCAGGGAAAAGAGCAGTACTTC.

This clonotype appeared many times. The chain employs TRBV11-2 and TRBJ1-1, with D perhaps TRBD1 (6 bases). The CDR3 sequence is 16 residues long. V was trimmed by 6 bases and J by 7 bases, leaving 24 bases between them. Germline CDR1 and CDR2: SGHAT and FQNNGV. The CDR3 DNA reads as TGTGCCAGCAGTTCCCTAATGACAGGAGATGCATATGAAGCTTTCTTT. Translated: CASSSLMTGDAYEAFF.

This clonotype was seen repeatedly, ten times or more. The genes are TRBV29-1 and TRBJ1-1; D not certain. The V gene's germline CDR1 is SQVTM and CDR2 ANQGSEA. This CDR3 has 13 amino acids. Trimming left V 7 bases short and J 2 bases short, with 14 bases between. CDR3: CSAWVRGNTEAFF. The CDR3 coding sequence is TGCAGCGCCTGGGTCCGGGGTAACACTGAAGCTTTCTTT.

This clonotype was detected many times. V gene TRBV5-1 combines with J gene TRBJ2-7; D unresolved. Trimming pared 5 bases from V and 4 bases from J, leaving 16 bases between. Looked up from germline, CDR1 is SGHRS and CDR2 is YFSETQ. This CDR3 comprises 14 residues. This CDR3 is CASRPFEEFYEQYF. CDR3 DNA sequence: TGCGCCAGCAGGCCCTTCGAGGAGTTTTACGAGCAGTACTTC.

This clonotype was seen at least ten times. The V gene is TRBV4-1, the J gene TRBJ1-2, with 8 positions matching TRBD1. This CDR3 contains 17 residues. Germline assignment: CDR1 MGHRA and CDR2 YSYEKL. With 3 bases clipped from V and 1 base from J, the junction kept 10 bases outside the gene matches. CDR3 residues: CASSQPIRGRYNYGYTF. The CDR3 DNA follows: TGCGCCAGCAGCCAGCCGATCAGGGGGCGATATAACTATGGCTACACCTTC.

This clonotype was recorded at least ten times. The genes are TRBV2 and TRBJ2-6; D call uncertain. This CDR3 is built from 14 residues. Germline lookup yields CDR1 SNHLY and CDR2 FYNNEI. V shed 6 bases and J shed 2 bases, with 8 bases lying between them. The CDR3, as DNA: TGTGCCAGCAGGGAGCCCACTGGGGCCAACGTCCTGACTTTC. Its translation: CASREPTGANVLTF.

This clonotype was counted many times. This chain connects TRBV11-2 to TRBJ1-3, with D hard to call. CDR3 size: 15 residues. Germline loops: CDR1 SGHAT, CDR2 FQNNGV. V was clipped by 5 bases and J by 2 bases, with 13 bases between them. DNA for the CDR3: TGTGCCAGCAGCGTGGGGTCGGGGACTGGAAACACCATATATTTT. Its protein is CASSVGSGTGNTIYF.

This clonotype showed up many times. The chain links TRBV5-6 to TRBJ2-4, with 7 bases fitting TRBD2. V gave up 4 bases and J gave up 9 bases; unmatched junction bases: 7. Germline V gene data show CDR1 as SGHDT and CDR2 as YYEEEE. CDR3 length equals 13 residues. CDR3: CASSRGRAGIQYF. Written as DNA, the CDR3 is TGTGCCAGCAGCCGGGGGAGGGCGGGCATTCAGTACTTC.

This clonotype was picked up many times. CDR3 residues: CASSLSRDNEQYF. CDR3 nucleotides: TGCGCCAGCAGCTTGAGCAGGGACAACGAGCAGTACTTC. The J gene is TRBJ2-7, the V gene TRBV5-1; D may be TRBD1 (6 bases). The CDR3 covers 13 residues. V was cut by 1 base and J by 5 bases, with 10 bases left in between. Germline V gene sequence: CDR1 SGHRS, CDR2 YFSETQ.

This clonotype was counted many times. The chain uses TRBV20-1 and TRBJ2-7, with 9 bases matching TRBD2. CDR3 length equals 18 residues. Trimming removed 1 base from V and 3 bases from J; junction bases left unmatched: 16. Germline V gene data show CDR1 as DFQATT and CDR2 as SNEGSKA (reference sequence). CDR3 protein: CSARVLSTSGESFYEQYF. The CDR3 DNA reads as TGCAGTGCTAGAGTCCTATCGACTAGCGGAGAATCCTTCTACGAGCAGTACTTC.

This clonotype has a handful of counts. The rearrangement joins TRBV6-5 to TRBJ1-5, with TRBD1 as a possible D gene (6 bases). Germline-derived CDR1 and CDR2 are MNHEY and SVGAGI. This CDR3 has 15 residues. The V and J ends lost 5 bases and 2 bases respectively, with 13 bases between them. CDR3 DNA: TGTGCCAGCAGTCCTAGGGGGGGGGGCAATCAGCCCCAGCATTTT. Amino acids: CASSPRGGGNQPQHF.

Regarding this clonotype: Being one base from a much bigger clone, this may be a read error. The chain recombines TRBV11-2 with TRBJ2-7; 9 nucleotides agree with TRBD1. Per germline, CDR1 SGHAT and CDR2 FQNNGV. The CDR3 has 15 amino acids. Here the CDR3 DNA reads TGTGGCAGCAGTCCGAGGAGGACAGGGGAGTACGAGCAGTACTTC. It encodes CGSSPRRTGEYEQYF.

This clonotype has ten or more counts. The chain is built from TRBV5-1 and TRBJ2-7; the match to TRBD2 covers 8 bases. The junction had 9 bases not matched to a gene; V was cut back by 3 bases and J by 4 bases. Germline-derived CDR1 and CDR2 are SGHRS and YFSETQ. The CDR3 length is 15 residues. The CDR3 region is CASSWTGTRVYEQYF. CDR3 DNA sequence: TGCGCCAGCAGCTGGACCGGGACTAGGGTATACGAGCAGTACTTC.

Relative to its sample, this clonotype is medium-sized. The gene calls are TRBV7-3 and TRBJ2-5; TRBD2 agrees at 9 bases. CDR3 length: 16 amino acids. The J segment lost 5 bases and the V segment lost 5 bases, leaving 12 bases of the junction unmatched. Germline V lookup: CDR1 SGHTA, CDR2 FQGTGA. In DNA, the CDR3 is TGTGCCAGCAGCGCAACCGGGACTAGCATCGTCGAGACCCAGTACTTC. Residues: CASSATGTSIVETQYF.

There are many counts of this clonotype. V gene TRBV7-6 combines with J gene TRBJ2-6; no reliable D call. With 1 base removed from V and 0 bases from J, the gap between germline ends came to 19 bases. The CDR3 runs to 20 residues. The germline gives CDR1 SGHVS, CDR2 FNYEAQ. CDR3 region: CASSLENPGRRSSGANVLTF. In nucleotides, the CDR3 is TGTGCCAGCAGCTTAGAAAATCCCGGCCGCCGTAGCTCTGGGGCCAACGTCCTGACTTTC.

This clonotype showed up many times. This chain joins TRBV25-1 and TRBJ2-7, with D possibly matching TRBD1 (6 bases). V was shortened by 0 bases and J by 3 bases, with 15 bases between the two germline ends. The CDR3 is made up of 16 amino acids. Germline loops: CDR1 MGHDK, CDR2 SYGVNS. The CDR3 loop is CASSEYRQASVYEQYF. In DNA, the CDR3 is TGTGCCAGCAGTGAATATAGACAGGCCTCAGTCTACGAGCAGTACTTC.

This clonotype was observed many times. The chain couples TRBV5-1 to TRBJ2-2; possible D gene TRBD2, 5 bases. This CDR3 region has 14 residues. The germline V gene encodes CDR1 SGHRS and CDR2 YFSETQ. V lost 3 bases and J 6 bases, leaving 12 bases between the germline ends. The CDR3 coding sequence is TGCGCCAGCAGCTCCCGGACTGGCTCCGGGGAGCTGTTTTTT. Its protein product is CASSSRTGSGELFF.

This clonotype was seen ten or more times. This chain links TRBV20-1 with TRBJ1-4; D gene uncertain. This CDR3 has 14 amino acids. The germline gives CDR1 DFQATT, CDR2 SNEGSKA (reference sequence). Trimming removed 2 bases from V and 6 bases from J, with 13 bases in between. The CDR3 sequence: CSARPKMGYEKLFF. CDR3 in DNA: TGCAGTGCTAGACCCAAGATGGGATATGAAAAACTGTTTTTT.

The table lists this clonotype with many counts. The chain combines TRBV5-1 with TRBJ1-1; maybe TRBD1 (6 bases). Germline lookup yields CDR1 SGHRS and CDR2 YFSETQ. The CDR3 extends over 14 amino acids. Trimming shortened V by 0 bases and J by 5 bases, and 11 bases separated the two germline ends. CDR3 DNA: TGCGCCAGCAGCTTGGATCAAGGGGGGACTGAAGCTTTCTTT. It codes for CASSLDQGGTEAFF.

This CDR3 reads CASSLAAGEQFF. Here the CDR3 DNA reads TGTGCCAGCAGCCTCGCAGCGGGAGAGCAGTTCTTC. The chain has TRBV3-1 and TRBJ2-1; TRBD2 matches at 7 bases. The V segment lost 4 bases and the J segment 10 bases; nucleotides outside the gene matches: 4. Germline assignment: CDR1 LGHDT and CDR2 YNNKEL (reference sequence). The CDR3 is 12 residues long.

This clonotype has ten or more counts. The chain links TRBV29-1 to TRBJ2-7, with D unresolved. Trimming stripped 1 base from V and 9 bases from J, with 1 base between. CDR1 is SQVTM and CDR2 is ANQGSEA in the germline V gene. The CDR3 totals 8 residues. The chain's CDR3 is CSVEGQYF. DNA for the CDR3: TGCAGCGTTGAAGGGCAGTACTTC.